Presented here are 4 T cell receptor beta chains from one specimen sequenced in a study of T cell responses to AZD1222 COVID-19 vaccine. This table comes from immunoSEQ multiplex PCR, and its TCRdb copy is limited to in-frame clones, with some not included. This table has about 110,000 clones, 92% appearing once. The material was peripheral blood, obtained on day 0 of AZD1222 vaccination. These receptors were obtained from an adult in good health.

This chain connects TRBV19 to TRBJ2-3; no firm D call. The CDR3 sequence is 13 residues long. Looked up from germline, CDR1 is LNHDA and CDR2 is SQIVND (reference sequence). V lost 7 bases and J lost 1, with 9 bases in between. CDR3 loop: CASKAAGTDTQYF. The DNA for the CDR3 is TGTGCCAGTAAGGCAGCAGGCACAGATACGCAGTATTTT.

The rearrangement uses TRBV7-2 and TRBJ2-2; 9 bases align to TRBD1. V shed 5 bases, J shed 4 bases, and the junction held 8 bases outside the gene matches. Germline CDR1 is SGHTA and CDR2 is FQGNSA. CDR3 length: 16 amino acids. CDR3 loop: CASSPQQGASTGELFF. CDR3 nucleotides: TGTGCCAGCAGCCCTCAACAGGGGGCGAGCACCGGGGAGCTGTTTTTT. Filled out from reference TRBV7-2 and TRBJ2-2, the complete variable domain reads GAGVSQSPSNKVTEKGKDVELRCDPISGHTALYWYRQSLGQGLEFLIYFQGNSAPDKSGLPSDRFSAERTGGSVSTLTIQRTQQEDSAVYLCASSPQQGASTGELFFGEGSRLTVL.

The CDR3 protein is CASRFLNTEAFF. CDR3 DNA sequence: TGTGCCAGCAGATTCTTGAACACTGAAGCTTTCTTT. J is TRBJ1-1 and V is TRBV28, with D hard to call. Trimming cost V 6 bases and J 0 bases, with 5 bases left between them. The CDR3 is made up of 12 amino acids. The V gene's germline CDR1 is MDHEN and CDR2 SYDVKM.

The rearrangement links TRBV28 to TRBJ1-5, with 8 bases identical to TRBD1. Losses at the gene ends were 3 bases for V and 4 bases for J; bases not matched to a gene: 14. From germline, CDR1 is MDHEN and CDR2 SYDVKM. The CDR3 covers 18 residues. The CDR3, as DNA: TGTGCCAGCAGTTTTTCCCCCCAGGGGGCTCAGGGAAATCAGCCCCAGCATTTT. This codes for CASSFSPQGAQGNQPQHF.